The entry below describes one T cell receptor (beta chain). Its specificity is unknown. The data derive from a study of cytomegalovirus exposure and HLA in healthy donors. Overall study: Previous work identified around 120 million unique TCR beta sequences from about 200 million T cells.

13 Jbeta primers and 60 Vbeta primers were used for the PCR. Clones were read by immunoSEQ multiplex PCR, and TCRdb kept only the in-frame ones, dropping some. The table lists 200,000 to 250,000 clones, roughly 91% of them singletons. General observations from the study: Relative to the approximately 700-donor mean, N-insertions were reportedly fewer in an Asian-associated ancestry cluster in a later analysis. Previously analyzed data showed that most TCR beta V segments were productive at a frequency of about 90% or about 30%.

Germline lookup yields CDR1 MGHRA and CDR2 YSYEKL. CDR3 size: 15 residues. V dropped 4 bases and J dropped 7; count of bases not matched to a gene: 6. The material sequenced was PBMCs. This TCR was recovered from a woman between 18 and 30 years old in good health and CMV-seronegative. V gene TRBV4-1 combines with J gene TRBJ1-6; the match to TRBD1 covers 8 bases. The CDR3 loop reads CASSPYRDRNSPLHF. CDR3 coding DNA: TGCGCCAGCAGCCCTTACCGGGACAGGAATTCACCCCTCCACTTT.